The 5 T cell receptor beta chains listed next were all sequenced from one sample in a study of PD-1 blockade in classical Hodgkin lymphoma. This table comes from immunoSEQ multiplex PCR, and its TCRdb copy is limited to in-frame clones, with some not included. Found here are approximately 21,000 clones, around 70% of them singletons; the top ten hold 19%. Time point of the sample: cycle 4 day 1 (C4D1), after more than 5 weeks of nivolumab. Every single patient, without exception, relapsed after autologous stem cell transplantation, and brentuximab vedotin exposure varied. Sequences were derived from peripheral blood mononuclear cells (PBMCs), sampled before the fourth cycle of nivolumab. The receptor set was obtained from a human donor with classical Hodgkin lymphoma.

This clone was seen once. V gene TRBV19 combines with J gene TRBJ2-3; unclear D gene. V shed 0 bases and J shed 3 bases, with 13 bases lying between them. This CDR3 comprises 16 residues. Germline loops: CDR1 LNHDA, CDR2 SQIVND (reference sequence). The CDR3 sequence is CASSIEVGMRTDTQYF. CDR3 sequence (DNA): TGTGCCAGTAGTATAGAGGTGGGAATGCGAACAGATACGCAGTATTTT.

In this sample, this clone is medium-sized. This chain links TRBV5-6 with TRBJ1-2; D is undetermined. The germline V and J ends were trimmed by 0 bases and 4 bases, with 13 bases remaining between them. The CDR3 has 15 amino acids. Per the germline V gene, CDR1 is SGHDT and CDR2 is YYEEEE. The CDR3 is CASSLVTAGSYGYTF. Written as DNA, the CDR3 is TGTGCCAGCAGCTTGGTTACAGCCGGCAGCTATGGCTACACCTTC.

CDR3 sequence (DNA): TGTGCCAGCAGCCACAGGGTTGGTGAAGCTTTCTTT. It encodes CASSHRVGEAFF. The rearrangement links TRBV13 to TRBJ1-1, with TRBD1 as a possible D gene (6 bases). The CDR3 is made up of 12 amino acids. V lost 5 bases and J 7 bases, leaving 11 bases between the germline ends. In germline, CDR1 is PRHDT, CDR2 FYEKMQ (reference sequence).

A single count supports this clone. The chain links TRBV28 to TRBJ2-7; TRBD2 is a possible D gene (7 bases). CDR3 length: 13 amino acids. The V gene's germline CDR1 is MDHEN and CDR2 SYDVKM. The V gene lost 8 bases and the J gene lost 3 bases, with 14 bases spanning the gap. The CDR3 DNA reads TGTGCCAGCGGGAGGGGGGACATCTACGAGCAGTACTTC. It yields the protein CASGRGDIYEQYF.

The chain couples TRBV18 to TRBJ2-7; D unresolved. CDR1 and CDR2 (germline): KGHSH, LQKENI. The V and J ends lost 6 bases and 0 bases respectively, with 9 bases between them. The CDR3 consists of 13 residues. The CDR3 DNA follows: TGTGCCAGCTCCCAGGAGAGCTCCTACGAGCAGTACTTC. Protein: CASSQESSYEQYF. The full variable domain, completed using reference TRBV18 and TRBJ2-7, is NAGVMQNPRHLVRRRGQEARLRCSPMKGHSHVYWYRQLPEEGLKFMVYLQKENIIDESGMPKERFSAEFPKEGPSILRIQQVVRGDSAAYFCASSQESSYEQYFGPGTRLTVT.